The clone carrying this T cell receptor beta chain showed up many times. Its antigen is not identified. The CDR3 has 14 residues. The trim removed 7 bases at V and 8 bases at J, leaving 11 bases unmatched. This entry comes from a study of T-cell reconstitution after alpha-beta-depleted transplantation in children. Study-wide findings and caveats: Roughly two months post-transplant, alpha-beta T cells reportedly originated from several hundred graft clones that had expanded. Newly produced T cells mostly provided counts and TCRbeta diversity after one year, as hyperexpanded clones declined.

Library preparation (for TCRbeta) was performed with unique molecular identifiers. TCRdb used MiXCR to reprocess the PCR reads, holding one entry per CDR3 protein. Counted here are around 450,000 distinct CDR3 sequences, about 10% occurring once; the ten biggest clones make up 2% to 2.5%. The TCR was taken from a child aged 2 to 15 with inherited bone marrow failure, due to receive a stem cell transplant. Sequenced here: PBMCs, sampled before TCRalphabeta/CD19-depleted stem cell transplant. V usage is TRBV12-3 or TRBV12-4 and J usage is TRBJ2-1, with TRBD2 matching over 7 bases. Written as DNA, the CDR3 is TGTGCCAGCACCAACACCTCAGGGAGGGATGAGCAGTTCTTC. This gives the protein CASTNTSGRDEQFF.